Included here is one TCR beta chain sequence, with context. The source of the sample is a study of blood T cell repertoires in COVID-19. About the study: Collection of acute and convalescent COVID-19 samples took place in the United States, Italy and Spain. T cells, B-cell-depleted T cells, or PBMCs supplied cDNA or gDNA.

Study processing details: Reference gene primers were amplified, and this amplification served to estimate nucleated cell counts. Data came from immunoSEQ multiplex PCR; TCRdb stores just in-frame clones and leaves some out. That table is the source of V, J and clone size, and D and trimming were worked out from the DNA. Of under 250,000 clones listed, about 92% are singletons. V lost 3 bases and J lost 8; bases outside the gene matches: 11. CDR1 is SGHDT and CDR2 is YYEEEE in the germline V gene. CDR3 size: 15 residues. Source material: peripheral blood. The J gene is TRBJ1-2, the V gene TRBV5-6, with 9 bases fitting TRBD1. This receptor was obtained from a man aged 25-40 years with acute or convalescent COVID-19. The CDR3 coding sequence is TGTGCCAGCAGCTATATACAGGGGGCGACGGGAGGCTACACCTTC. Amino acids: CASSYIQGATGGYTF.